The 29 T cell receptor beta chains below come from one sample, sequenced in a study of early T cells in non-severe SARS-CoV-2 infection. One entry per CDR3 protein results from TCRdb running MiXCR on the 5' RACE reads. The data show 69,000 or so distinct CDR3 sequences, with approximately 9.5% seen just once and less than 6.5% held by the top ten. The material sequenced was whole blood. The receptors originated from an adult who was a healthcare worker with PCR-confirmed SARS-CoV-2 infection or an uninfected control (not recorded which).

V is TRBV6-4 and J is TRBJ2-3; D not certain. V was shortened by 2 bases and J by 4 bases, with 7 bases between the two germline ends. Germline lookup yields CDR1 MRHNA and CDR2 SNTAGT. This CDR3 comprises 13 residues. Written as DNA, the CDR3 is TGTGCCAGCAGTGACGAAGCAGCAGATACGCAGTATTTT. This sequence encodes CASSDEAADTQYF.

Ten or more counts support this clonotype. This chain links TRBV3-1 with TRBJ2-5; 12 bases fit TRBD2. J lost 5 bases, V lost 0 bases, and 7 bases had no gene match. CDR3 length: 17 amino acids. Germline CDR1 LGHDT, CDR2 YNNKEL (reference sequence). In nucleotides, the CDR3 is TGTGCCAGCAGCCAAGATCCCCTAGCGGGAGGGCTGGAGACCCAGTACTTC. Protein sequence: CASSQDPLAGGLETQYF.

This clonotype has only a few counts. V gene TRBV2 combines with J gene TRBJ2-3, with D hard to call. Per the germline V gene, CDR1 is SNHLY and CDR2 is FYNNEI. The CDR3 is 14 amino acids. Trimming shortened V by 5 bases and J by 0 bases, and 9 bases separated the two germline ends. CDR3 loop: CASSFTESTDTQYF. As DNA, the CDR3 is TGTGCCAGCAGTTTTACAGAAAGCACAGATACGCAGTATTTT.

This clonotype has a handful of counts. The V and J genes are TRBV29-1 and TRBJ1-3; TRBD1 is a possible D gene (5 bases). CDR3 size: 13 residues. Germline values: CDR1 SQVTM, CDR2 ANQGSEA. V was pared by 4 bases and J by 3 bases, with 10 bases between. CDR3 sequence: CSVAWTHGNTIYF. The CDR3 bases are TGCAGCGTTGCATGGACACATGGAAACACCATATATTTT.

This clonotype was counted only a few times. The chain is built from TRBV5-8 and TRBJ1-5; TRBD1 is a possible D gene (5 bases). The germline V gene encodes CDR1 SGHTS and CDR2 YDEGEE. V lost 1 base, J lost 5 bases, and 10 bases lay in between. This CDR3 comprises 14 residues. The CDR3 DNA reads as TGTGCCAGCAGCTTGAGGGCAGGGCATCAGCCCCAGCATTTT. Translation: CASSLRAGHQPQHF.

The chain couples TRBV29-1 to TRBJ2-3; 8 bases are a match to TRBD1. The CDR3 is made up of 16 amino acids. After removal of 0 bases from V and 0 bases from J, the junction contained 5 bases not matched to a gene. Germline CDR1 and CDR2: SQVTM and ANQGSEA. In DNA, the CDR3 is TGCAGCGTTGAAGATTTCCAGGGGGCGAGCACAGATACGCAGTATTTT. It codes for CSVEDFQGASTDTQYF.

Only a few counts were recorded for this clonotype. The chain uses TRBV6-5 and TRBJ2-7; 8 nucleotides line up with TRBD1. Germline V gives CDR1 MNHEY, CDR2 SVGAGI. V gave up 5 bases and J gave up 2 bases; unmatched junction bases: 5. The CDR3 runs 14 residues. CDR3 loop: CASSQDRAPYEQYF. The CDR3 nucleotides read TGTGCCAGCAGTCAGGACAGGGCCCCCTACGAGCAGTACTTC.

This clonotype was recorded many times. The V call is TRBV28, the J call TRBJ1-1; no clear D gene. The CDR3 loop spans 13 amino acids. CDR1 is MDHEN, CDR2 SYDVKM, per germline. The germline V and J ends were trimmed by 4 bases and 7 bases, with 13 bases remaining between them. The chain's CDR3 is CASSSRRKNEAFF. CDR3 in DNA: TGTGCCAGCAGTTCTAGACGGAAGAATGAAGCTTTCTTT.

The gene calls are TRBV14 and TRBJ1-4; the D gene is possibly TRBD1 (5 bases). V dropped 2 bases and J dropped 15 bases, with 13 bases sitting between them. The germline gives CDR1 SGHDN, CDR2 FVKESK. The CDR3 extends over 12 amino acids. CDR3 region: CASSQTGRTLFF. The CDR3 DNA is TGTGCCAGCAGCCAAACGGGACGTACTTTGTTTTTT.

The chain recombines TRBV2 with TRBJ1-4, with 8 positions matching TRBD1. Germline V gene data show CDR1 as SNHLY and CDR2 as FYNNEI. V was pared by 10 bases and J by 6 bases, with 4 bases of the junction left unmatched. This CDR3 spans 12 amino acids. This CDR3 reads CATSGQDEKLFF. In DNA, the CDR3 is TGTGCCACCTCGGGACAGGATGAAAAACTGTTTTTT.

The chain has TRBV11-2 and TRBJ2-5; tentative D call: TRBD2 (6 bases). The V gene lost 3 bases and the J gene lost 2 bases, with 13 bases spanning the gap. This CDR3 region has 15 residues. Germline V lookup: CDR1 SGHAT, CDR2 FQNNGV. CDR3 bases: TGTGCCAGCAGCTTGTTAGCGGTTTATCAAGAGACCCAGTACTTC. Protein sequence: CASSLLAVYQETQYF.

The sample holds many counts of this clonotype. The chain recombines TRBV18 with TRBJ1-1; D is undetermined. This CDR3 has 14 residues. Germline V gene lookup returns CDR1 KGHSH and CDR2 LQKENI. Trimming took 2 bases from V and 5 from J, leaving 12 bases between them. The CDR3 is CASSPGGGETEAFF. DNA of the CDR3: TGTGCCAGCTCACCAGGAGGCGGCGAGACTGAAGCTTTCTTT. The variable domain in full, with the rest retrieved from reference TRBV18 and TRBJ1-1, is NAGVMQNPRHLVRRRGQEARLRCSPMKGHSHVYWYRQLPEEGLKFMVYLQKENIIDESGMPKERFSAEFPKEGPSILRIQQVVRGDSAAYFCASSPGGGETEAFFGQGTRLTVV.

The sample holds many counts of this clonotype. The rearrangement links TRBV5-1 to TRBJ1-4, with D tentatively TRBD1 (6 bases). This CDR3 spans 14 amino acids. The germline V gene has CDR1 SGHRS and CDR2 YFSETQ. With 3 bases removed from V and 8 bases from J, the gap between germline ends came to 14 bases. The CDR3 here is CASSSAGVGEKLFF. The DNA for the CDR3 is TGCGCCAGCAGCTCGGCAGGGGTGGGAGAAAAACTGTTTTTT. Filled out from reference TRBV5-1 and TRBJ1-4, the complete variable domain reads KAGVTQTPRYLIKTRGQQVTLSCSPISGHRSVSWYQQTPGQGLQFLFEYFSETQRNKGNFPGRFSGRQFSNSRSEMNVSTLELGDSALYLCASSSAGVGEKLFFGSGTQLSVL.

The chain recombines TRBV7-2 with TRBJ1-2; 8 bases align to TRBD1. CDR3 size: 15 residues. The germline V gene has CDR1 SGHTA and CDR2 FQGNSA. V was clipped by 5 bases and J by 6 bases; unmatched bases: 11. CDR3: CASSQRVRGQNGYTF. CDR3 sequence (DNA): TGTGCCAGCAGCCAAAGGGTCAGGGGGCAAAATGGCTACACCTTC.

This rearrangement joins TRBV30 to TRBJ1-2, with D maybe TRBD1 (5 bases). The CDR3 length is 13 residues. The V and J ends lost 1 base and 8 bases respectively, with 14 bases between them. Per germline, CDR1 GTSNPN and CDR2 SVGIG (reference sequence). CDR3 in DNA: TGTGCCTGGAGTGCCCCCTGGGGACGCGGCTACACCTTC. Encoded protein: CAWSAPWGRGYTF. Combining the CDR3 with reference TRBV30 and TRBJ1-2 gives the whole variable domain SQTIHQWPATLVQPVGSPLSLECTVEGTSNPNLYWYRQAAGRGLQLLFYSVGIGQISSEVPQNLSASRPQDRQFILSSKKLLLSDSGFYLCAWSAPWGRGYTFGSGTRLTVV.

In nucleotides, the CDR3 is TGTGCCAGCAGCTCCAGGGTTTCTGGGGCCAACGTCCTGACTTTC. Translation: CASSSRVSGANVLTF. The rearrangement uses TRBV7-8 and TRBJ2-6; tentative D call: TRBD1 (5 bases). The CDR3 loop spans 15 amino acids. CDR1 and CDR2 (germline): SGHVS, FQNEAQ. The V end lost 4 bases, the J end lost 1 base, and 8 bases lay between the germline ends.

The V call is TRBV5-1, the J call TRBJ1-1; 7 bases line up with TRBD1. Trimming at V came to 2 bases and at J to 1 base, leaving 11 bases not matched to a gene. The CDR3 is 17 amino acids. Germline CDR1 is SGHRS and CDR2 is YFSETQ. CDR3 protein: CASSLLHRGGANTEAFF. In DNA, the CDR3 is TGCGCCAGCAGCTTACTTCACAGAGGGGGCGCGAACACTGAAGCTTTCTTT.

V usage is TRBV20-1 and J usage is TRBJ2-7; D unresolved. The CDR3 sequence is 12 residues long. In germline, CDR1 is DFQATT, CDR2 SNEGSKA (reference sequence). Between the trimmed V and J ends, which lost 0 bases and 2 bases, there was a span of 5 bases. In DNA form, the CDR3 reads TGCAGTGCTAGAGACCTAACCTACGAGCAGTACTTC. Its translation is CSARDLTYEQYF.

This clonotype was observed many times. CDR3 DNA: TGTGCCAGCAGCTTGAAGAAGGGAGCGGGAGCAGAGACCCAGTACTTC. Its translation: CASSLKKGAGAETQYF. The chain is built from TRBV5-4 and TRBJ2-5, with 8 bases that match TRBD2. The germline V gene encodes CDR1 SGHNT and CDR2 YYREEE (reference sequence). Trimming at V came to 1 base and at J to 4 bases, leaving 9 bases not matched to a gene. The CDR3 totals 16 residues.

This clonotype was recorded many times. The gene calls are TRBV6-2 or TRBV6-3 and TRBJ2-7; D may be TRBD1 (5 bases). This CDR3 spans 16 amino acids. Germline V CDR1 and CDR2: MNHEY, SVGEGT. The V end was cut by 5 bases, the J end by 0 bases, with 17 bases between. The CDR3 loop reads CASSPEWTQSSYEQYF. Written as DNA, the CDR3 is TGTGCCAGCAGTCCGGAGTGGACACAGAGCTCCTACGAGCAGTACTTC.

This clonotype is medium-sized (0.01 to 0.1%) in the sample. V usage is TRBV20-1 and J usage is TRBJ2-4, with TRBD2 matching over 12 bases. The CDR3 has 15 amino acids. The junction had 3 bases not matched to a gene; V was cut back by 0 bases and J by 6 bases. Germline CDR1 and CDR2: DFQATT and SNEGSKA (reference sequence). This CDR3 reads CSARDETSGGNIQYF. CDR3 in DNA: TGCAGTGCTAGAGATGAGACTAGCGGGGGAAACATTCAGTACTTC.

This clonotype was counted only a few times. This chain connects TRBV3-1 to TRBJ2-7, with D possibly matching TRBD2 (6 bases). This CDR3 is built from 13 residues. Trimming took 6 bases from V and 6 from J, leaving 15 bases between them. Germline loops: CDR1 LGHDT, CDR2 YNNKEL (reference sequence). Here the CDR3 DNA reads TGTGCCAGCAGTTTGGGACTTAACACCGAGCAGTACTTC. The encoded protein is CASSLGLNTEQYF.

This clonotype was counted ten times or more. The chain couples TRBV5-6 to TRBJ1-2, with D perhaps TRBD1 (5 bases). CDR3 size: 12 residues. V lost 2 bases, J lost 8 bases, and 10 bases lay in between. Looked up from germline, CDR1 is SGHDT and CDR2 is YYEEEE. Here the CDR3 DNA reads TGTGCCAGCAGCTTAGCGGGGCGAGGCTACACCTTC. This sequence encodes CASSLAGRGYTF.

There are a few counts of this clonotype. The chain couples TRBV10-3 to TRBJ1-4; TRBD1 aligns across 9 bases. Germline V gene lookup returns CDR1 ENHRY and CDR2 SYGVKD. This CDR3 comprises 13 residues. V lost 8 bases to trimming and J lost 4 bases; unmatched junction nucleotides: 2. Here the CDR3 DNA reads TGTGCCATCGGGGGACAGGGTAATGAAAAACTGTTTTTT. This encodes CAIGGQGNEKLFF.

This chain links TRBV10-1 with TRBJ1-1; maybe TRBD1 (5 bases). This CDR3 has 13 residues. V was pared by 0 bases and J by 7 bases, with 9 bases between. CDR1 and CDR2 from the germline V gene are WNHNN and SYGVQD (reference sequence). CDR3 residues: CASSESGTGEAFF. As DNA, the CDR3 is TGCGCCAGCAGTGAGTCAGGGACGGGTGAAGCTTTCTTT.

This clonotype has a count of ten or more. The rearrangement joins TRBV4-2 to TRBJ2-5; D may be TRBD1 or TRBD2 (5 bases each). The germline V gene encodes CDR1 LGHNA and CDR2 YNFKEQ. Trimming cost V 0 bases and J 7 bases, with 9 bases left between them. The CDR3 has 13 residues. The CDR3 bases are TGTGCCAGCAGCCAAGATGGGGGTAGGACCCAGTACTTC. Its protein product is CASSQDGGRTQYF.

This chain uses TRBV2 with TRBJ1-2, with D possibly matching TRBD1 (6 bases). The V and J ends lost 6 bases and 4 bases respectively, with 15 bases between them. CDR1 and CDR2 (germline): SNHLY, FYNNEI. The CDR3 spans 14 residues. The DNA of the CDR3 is TGTGCCAGCAGGTCAGGGGCCGTGGGCTATGGCTACACCTTC. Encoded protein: CASRSGAVGYGYTF.

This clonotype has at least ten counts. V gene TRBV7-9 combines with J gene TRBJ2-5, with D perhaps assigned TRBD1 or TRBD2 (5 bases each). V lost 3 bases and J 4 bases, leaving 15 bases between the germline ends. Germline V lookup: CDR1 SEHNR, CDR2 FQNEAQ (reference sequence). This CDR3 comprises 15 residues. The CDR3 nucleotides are TGTGCCAGCAGCTTTATCTCGGGACGCCTAGAGACCCAGTACTTC. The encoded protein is CASSFISGRLETQYF.

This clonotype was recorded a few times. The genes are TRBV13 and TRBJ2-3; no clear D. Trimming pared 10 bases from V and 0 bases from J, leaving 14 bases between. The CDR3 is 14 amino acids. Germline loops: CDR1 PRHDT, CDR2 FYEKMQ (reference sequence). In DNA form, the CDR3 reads TGTGCCACCCAATTAATGGGGAGCACAGATACGCAGTATTTT. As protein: CATQLMGSTDTQYF.